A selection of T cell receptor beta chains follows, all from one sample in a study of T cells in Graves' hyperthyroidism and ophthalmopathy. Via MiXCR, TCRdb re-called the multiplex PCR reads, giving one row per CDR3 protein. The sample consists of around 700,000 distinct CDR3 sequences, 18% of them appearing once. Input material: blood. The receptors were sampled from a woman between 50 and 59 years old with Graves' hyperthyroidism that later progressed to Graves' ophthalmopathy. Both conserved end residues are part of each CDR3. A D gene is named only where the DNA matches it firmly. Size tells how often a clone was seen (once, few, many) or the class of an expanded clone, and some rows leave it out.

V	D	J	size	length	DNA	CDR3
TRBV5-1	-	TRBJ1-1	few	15	TGCGCCAGCAGCTTGGAAAACAGGGATTACACTGAAGCTTTCTTT	CASSLENRDYTEAFF
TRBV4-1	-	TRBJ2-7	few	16	TGCGCCAGCAGCCAATACTTACACTCCCGAGCTCCAGAGCAGTACTTC	CASSQYLHSRAPEQYF
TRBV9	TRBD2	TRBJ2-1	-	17	TGTGCCAGCAGCGTAGAAAGGGGCGGGGGTTCCTACAATGAGCAGTTCTTC	CASSVERGGGSYNEQFF
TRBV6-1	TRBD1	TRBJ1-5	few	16	TGTGCCAGCTCCCCCGAGAGGACAGGGAAATATCAGCCCCAGCATTTT	CASSPERTGKYQPQHF
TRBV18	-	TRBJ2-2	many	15	TGTGCCAGCTCACCTGACAGTCAGGGCACCGGGGAGCTGTTTTTT	CASSPDSQGTGELFF
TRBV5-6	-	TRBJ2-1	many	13	TGTGCCAGCAGCCCCTGGCCCTACAATGAGCAGTTCTTC	CASSPWPYNEQFF
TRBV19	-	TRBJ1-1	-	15	TGTGCCAGTAGTCTTGACGGCTCCGTGAGCACTGAAGCTTTCTTT	CASSLDGSVSTEAFF
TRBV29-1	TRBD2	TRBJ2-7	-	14	TGCAGCGTTGAGGGTACTAGCGGGGGCTACGAGCAGTACTTC	CSVEGTSGGYEQYF
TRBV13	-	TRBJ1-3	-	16	TGTGCCAGCAGCTTTCGGCGGGAAAGATCTGGAAACACCATATATTTT	CASSFRRERSGNTIYF
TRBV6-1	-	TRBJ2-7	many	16	TGTGCCAGCAGTCAAATTTCGGGGACCGTCGGTGCCGAGCAGTACTTC	CASSQISGTVGAEQYF
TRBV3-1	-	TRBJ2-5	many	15	TGTGCCAGCACTCACTCAACCCAAGGGGCGGAGACCCAGTACTTC	CASTHSTQGAETQYF
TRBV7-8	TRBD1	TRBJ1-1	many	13	TGTGCCAGCAGCCCCGTGGGGGGGACAGTTGGATTCTTT	CASSPVGGTVGFF
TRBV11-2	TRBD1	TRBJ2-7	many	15	TGTGCCAGCAGCTCCGGGGACAGGGGGTCCTACGAGCAGTACTTC	CASSSGDRGSYEQYF
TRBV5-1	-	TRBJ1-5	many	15	TGCGCCAGCAGCTTGGTTCCAGGGGGCAATCAGCCCCAGCATTTT	CASSLVPGGNQPQHF
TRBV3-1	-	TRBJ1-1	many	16	TGTGCCAGCAGCCAAGATGGGTCAGGAATGAACACTGAAGCTTTCTTT	CASSQDGSGMNTEAFF
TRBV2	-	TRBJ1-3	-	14	TGTGCCAGCAATTGGGACGCTTCTGGAAACACCATATATTTT	CASNWDASGNTIYF
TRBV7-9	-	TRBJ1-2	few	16	TGTGCCAGCAGCCCTACCCTGACAGGAGACTTATATGGCTACACCTTC	CASSPTLTGDLYGYTF
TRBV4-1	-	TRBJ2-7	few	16	TGCGCCAGCAGCCCTCAAATCGGGATCCGGGACTACGAGCAGTACTTC	CASSPQIGIRDYEQYF
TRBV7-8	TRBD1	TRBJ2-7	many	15	TGTGCCAGCAGCACAAACCGGGACAGTTCCTACGAGCAGTACTTC	CASSTNRDSSYEQYF
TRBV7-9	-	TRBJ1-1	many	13	TGTGCCAGCAGCTTAGGGGAGGGCGGTGAAGCTTTCTTT	CASSLGEGGEAFF
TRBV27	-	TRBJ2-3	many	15	TGTGCCAGCAGTCTCCGAGGGGGGGTCGGAGATACGCAGTATTTT	CASSLRGGVGDTQYF
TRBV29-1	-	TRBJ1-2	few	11	TGCAGCGTTGTGAGTAACTATGGCTACACCTTC	CSVVSNYGYTF
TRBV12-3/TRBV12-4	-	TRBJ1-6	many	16	TGTGCCAACCTTCGGCAGGGAAGCTCCTATAATTCACCCCTCCACTTT	CANLRQGSSYNSPLHF
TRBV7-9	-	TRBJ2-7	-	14	TGTGCCAGCAGCTTAGGGGAAAGGCTCTACGAGCAGTACTTC	CASSLGERLYEQYF
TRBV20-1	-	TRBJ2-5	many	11	TGCAGTGCTACAGGGATAGAGACCCAGTACTTC	CSATGIETQYF
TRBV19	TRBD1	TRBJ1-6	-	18	TGTGCCAGTAGTAGAGGGGCCACCGGGACAGTAAAGTTATCACCCCTCCACTTT	CASSRGATGTVKLSPLHF
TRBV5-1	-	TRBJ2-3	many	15	TGCGCCAGCAGCTTGATAACAGACTACGGAGATACGCAGTATTTT	CASSLITDYGDTQYF
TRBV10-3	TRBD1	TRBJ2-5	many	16	TGTGCCATCAGTGAGTCTCGGACAGGGAAACAAGAGACCCAGTACTTC	CAISESRTGKQETQYF
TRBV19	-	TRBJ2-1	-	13	TGTGCCAGTAGTATAGGGCTACGGGATGAGCAGTTCTTC	CASSIGLRDEQFF
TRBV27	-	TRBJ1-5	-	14	TGTGCCAGCAGTTTGTCACAGGTGGACCAGCCCCAGCATTTT	CASSLSQVDQPQHF
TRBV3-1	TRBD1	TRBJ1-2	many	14	TGTGCCAGCAGCGCGGGACAGGGGAGACATGGCTACACCTTC	CASSAGQGRHGYTF
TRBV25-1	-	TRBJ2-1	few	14	TGTGCCAGCAGTGAATATACAGAGTACAATGAGCAGTTCTTC	CASSEYTEYNEQFF
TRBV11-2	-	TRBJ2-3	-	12	TGTGCCAGCAGCCAGAGGGGGGGCACGCAGTATTTT	CASSQRGGTQYF
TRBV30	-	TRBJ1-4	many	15	TGTGCCGCGCATGAGGGTCAGACTTCGTGGGAAAAACTGTTTTTT	CAAHEGQTSWEKLFF
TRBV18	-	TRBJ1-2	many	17	TGTGCCAGCTCACCACCGGTTGTACAGGCCTTTAACTATGGCTACACCTTC	CASSPPVVQAFNYGYTF
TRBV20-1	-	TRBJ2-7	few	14	TGCAGTGCTAGAGAGCTCCGCGGGGTATACGAGCAGTACTTC	CSARELRGVYEQYF
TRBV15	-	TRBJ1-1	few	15	TGTGCCACCAGCAGAGACAGGACACCGAACACTGAAGCTTTCTTT	CATSRDRTPNTEAFF
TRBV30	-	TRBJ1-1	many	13	TGTGCCTGGAGTGTACAGGGATTCACTGAAGCTTTCTTT	CAWSVQGFTEAFF
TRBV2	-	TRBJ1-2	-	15	TGTGCCAGCAGCCCAGCCCCGGGACCTAACTATGGCTACACCTTC	CASSPAPGPNYGYTF
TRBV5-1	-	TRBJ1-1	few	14	TGCGCCAGCAGCCCGACCTCGAGGAACACTGAAGCTTTCTTT	CASSPTSRNTEAFF
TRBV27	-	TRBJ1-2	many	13	TGTGCCAGCAAAGGAAATAGAAACTATGGCTACACCTTC	CASKGNRNYGYTF
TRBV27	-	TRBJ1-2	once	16	TGTGCCAGCAGTTTATCCCCGGGACTGGTCGAGGATGGCTACACCTTC	CASSLSPGLVEDGYTF
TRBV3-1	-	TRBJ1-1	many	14	TGTGCCAGCAGCCAAGTAACCGGGACGACTGAAGCTTTCTTT	CASSQVTGTTEAFF
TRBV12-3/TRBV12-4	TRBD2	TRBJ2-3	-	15	TGTGCCAGCAGTACTGAGCGGGGCCGCACAGATACGCAGTATTTT	CASSTERGRTDTQYF
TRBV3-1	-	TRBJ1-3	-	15	TGTGCCAGCAGCCAAGACGGGGGCGCTGGAAACACCATATATTTT	CASSQDGGAGNTIYF
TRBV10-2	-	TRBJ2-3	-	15	TGCGCCAGCAGTGACTCAGGGGCGGCCACAGATACGCAGTATTTT	CASSDSGAATDTQYF
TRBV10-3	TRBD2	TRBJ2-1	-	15	TGTGCCATCAGTCAAGGGGCGACTAGCGTAGATGAGCAGTTCTTC	CAISQGATSVDEQFF
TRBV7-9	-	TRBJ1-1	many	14	TGTGCCAGCTCCCGGGACACAATGAACACTGAAGCTTTCTTT	CASSRDTMNTEAFF
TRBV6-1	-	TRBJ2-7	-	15	TGTGCCAGCAGTGACGACTGGGGGATCCCCTACGAGCAGTACTTC	CASSDDWGIPYEQYF
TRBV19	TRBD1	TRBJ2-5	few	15	TGTGCCAGTAGTATCGGGACAGGGTTTCGTGAGACCCAGTACTTC	CASSIGTGFRETQYF
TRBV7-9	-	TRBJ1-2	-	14	TGTGCCAGCAGCCTCCAGGACGATAGCTATGGCTACACCTTC	CASSLQDDSYGYTF
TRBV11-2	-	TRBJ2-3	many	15	TGTGCCAGCAGCTTCGCAGGTATCAGCACAGATACGCAGTATTTT	CASSFAGISTDTQYF
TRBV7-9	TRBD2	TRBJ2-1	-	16	TGTGCCAGCAGCTACGGACTAGGGGTTTCCGGCAATGAGCAGTTCTTC	CASSYGLGVSGNEQFF
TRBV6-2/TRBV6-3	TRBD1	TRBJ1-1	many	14	TGTGCCAGCAGCCCCTGGACAGGGCTCACTGAAGCTTTCTTT	CASSPWTGLTEAFF
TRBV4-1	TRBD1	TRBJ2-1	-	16	TGCGCCAGCAGCCTCCCGGGACAGATAATCTACAATGAGCAGTTCTTC	CASSLPGQIIYNEQFF
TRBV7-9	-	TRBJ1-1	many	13	TGTGCCAGCAGCTTAGAAGGTGCGGCTGAAGCTTTCTTT	CASSLEGAAEAFF
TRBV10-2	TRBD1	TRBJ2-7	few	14	TGCGCCAGCAGGTCCTTCGGACAGGGGATTGAGCAGTACTTC	CASRSFGQGIEQYF
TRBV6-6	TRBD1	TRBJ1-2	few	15	TGTGCCAGCAGTTCCTCGGGGACAGGGAGCTATGGCTACACCTTC	CASSSSGTGSYGYTF
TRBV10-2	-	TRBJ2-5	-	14	TGCGCCAGCAGTGAGTCATCGGCAGAAGAGACCCAGTACTTC	CASSESSAEETQYF